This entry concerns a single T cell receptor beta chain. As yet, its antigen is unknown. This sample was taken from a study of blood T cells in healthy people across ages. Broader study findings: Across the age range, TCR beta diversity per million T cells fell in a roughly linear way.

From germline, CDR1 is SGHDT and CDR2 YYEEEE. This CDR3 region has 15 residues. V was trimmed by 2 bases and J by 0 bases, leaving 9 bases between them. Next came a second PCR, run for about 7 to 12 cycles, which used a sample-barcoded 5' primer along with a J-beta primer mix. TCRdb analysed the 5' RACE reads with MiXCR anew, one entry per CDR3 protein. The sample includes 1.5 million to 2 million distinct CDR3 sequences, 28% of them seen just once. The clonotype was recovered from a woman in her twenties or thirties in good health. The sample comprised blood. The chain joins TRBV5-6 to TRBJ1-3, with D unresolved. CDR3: CASSLTGVSGNTIYF. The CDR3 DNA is TGTGCCAGCAGCTTAACGGGCGTCTCTGGAAACACCATATATTTT.